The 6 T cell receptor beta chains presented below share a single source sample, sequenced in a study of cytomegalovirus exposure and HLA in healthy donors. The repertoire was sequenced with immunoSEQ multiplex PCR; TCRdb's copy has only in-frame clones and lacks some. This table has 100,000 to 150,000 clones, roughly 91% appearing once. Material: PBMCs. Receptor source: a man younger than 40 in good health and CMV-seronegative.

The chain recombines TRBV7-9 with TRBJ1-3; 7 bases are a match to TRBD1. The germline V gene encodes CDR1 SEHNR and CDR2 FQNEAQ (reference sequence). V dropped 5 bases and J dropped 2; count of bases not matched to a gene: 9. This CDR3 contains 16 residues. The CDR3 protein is CASSIQPGGPGNTIYF. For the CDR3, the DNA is TGTGCCAGCAGCATCCAGCCAGGGGGACCTGGAAACACCATATATTTT.

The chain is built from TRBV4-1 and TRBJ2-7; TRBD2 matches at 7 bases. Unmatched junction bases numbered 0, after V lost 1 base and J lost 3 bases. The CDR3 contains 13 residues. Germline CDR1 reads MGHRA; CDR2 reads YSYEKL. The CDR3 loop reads CASSQGTSYEQYF. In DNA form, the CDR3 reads TGCGCCAGCAGCCAAGGGACTAGCTACGAGCAGTACTTC.

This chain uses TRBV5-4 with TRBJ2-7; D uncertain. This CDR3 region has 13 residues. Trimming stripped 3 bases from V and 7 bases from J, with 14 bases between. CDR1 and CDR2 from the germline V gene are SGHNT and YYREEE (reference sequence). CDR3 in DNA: TGTGCCAGCAGCTCGCTACCCCGAGAGGAGCAGTACTTC. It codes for CASSSLPREEQYF. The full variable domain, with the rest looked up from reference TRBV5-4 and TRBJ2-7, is ETGVTQSPTHLIKTRGQQVTLRCSSQSGHNTVSWYQQALGQGPQFIFQYYREEENGRGNFPPRFSGLQFPNYSSELNVNALELDDSALYLCASSSLPREEQYFGPGTRLTVT.

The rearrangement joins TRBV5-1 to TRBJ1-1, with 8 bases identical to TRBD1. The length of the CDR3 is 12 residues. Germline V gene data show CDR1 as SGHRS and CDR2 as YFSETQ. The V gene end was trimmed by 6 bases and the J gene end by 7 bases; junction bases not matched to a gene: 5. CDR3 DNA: TGCGCCAGCAAACAGGGGGAGGTTGAAGCTTTCTTT. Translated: CASKQGEVEAFF.

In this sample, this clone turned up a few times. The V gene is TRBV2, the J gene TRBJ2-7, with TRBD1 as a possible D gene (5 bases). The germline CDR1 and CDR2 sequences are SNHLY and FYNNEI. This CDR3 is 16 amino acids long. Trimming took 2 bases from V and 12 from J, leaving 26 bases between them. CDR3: CASSETSGIPTPRGYF. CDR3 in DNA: TGTGCCAGCAGTGAAACTTCAGGGATCCCTACCCCCCGTGGGTACTTC.

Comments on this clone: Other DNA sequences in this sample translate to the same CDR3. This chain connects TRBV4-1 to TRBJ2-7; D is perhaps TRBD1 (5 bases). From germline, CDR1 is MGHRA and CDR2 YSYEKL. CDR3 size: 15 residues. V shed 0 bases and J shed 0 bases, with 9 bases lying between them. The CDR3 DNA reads TGCGCCAGCAGCCAAGAAGATAGGGGCTCCTACGAGCAGTACTTC. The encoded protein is CASSQEDRGSYEQYF.